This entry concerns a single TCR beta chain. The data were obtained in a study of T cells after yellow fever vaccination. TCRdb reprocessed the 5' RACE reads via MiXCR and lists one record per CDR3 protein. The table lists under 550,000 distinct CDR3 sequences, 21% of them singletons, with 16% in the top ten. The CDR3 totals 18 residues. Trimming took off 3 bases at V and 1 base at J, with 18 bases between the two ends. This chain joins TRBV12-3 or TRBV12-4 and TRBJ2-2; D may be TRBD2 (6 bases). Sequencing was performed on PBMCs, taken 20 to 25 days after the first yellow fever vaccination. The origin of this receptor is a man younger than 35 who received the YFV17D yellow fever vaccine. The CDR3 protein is CASSFPRRGLRNTGELFF. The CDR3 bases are TGTGCCAGCAGTTTCCCTCGGCGGGGCCTCAGGAACACCGGGGAGCTGTTTTTT.